A selection of T cell receptor beta chains follows, all from one sample in a study of cytomegalovirus exposure and HLA in healthy donors. Sequenced by immunoSEQ multiplex PCR; TCRdb stores in-frame clones only, minus some. This sample carries roughly 200,000 clones, about four fifths of them seen once, and the ten largest clones take about 2.9%. Material for sequencing was PBMCs. These receptor sequences come from a male donor in good health and CMV-seronegative. Both conserved end residues are part of each CDR3. The D gene is left open where the match is weak. Only some rows state a clone size, as once, few, many or a class for expanded clones.

j_gene	d_gene	v_gene	abundance	CDR3nt	CDR3aa
TRBJ1-1	.	TRBV4-2	.	TGTGCCAGCAGCCAAGAGGGGGCTCTGAACACTGAAGCTTTCTTT	CASSQEGALNTEAFF
TRBJ1-2	TRBD1	TRBV7-2	.	TGTGCCAGCAGCACCGGGACAGGGATAATAGGATATGGCTACACCTTC	CASSTGTGIIGYGYTF
TRBJ1-2	TRBD1	TRBV19	once	TGTGCCAGTACCCCAGGGGGAACACACTATGGCTACACCTTC	CASTPGGTHYGYTF
TRBJ1-2	.	TRBV27	.	TGTGCCAGCAGTTTATTAGCTAACTATGGCTACACCTTC	CASSLLANYGYTF
TRBJ2-3	.	TRBV5-4	.	TGTGCCAGCAGCTCCTCCTACACAGATACGCAGTATTTT	CASSSSYTDTQYF
TRBJ1-2	TRBD1	TRBV7-2	.	TGTGCCAGCAGCTTACTAGGACAGGGCGGCTCTGGCTACACCTTC	CASSLLGQGGSGYTF
TRBJ2-7	TRBD1	TRBV28	.	TGTGCCAGCAGTCCGACAGGGGCCCCTTACGAGCAGTACTTC	CASSPTGAPYEQYF
TRBJ2-5	.	TRBV7-3	.	TGTGCCAGCAGCACACTAGGGGGTCGAGAGACCCAGTACTTC	CASSTLGGRETQYF
TRBJ2-5	.	TRBV30	.	TGTGCCTGGAGTCCGCCGGTGCGGGAGACCCAGTACTTC	CAWSPPVRETQYF
TRBJ1-5	.	TRBV12-5	.	TGTGCTAGTGGTTTGTCCCTTAATCAGCCCCAGCATTTT	CASGLSLNQPQHF
TRBJ1-2	.	TRBV10-1	.	TGCGCCAGCAGTCTCAGGGACTATGGCTACACCTTC	CASSLRDYGYTF
TRBJ2-3	.	TRBV7-9	few	TGTGCCAGCAGCTTGACGACAGCGAGCACAGATACGCAGTATTTT	CASSLTTASTDTQYF
TRBJ1-2	.	TRBV4-1	.	TGCGCCAGCAGCCAAGATGTCGGTAACTATGGCTACACCTTC	CASSQDVGNYGYTF
TRBJ2-3	TRBD2	TRBV28	.	TGTGCCAGCAAACCTATGAGGGAGGGCGGGAGCGCAGATACGCAGTATTTT	CASKPMREGGSADTQYF
TRBJ2-6	.	TRBV9	.	TGTGCCAGCAGCGTTGAGGGTTCAGTCCTGACTTTC	CASSVEGSVLTF
TRBJ1-3	.	TRBV7-2	.	TGTGCCAGCAGCCTACCCGGGGGAAACACCATATATTTT	CASSLPGGNTIYF